The entry below describes one T cell receptor beta chain. The CDR3 has 16 residues. Trimming shortened V by 8 bases and J by 2 bases, and 21 bases separated the two germline ends. Chemo-refractory metastatic non-small-cell lung cancer patients underwent focal radiation alongside CTLA-4 blockade with ipilimumab. This sample was included in a study of radiotherapy plus CTLA-4 blockade in lung cancer. Clones were read by immunoSEQ multiplex PCR, and TCRdb kept only the in-frame ones, dropping some. The repertoire consists of approximately 85,000 clones, with over 80% occurring once and the leading ten covering more than 14%.

The rearrangement uses TRBV23-1 and TRBJ2-5; D unresolved. TRBV23-1 is sorted into the ORF group, with uncertain function. This sequence was found in a human donor with non-small cell lung cancer that progressed on radiotherapy plus ipilimumab. The sequencing here drew on peripheral blood, taken from a patient treated with radiotherapy plus ipilimumab. The CDR3 nucleotides are TGCGCCAGCGGGGTTTGTCATAACAGCCCACAAGAGACCCAGTACTTC. This gives the protein CASGVCHNSPQETQYF.